The 15 T cell receptor beta chains listed next were all sequenced from one sample in a study of CD8 T cells in Susac syndrome. Reverse transcription of roughly 0.5 to 1 ug RNA was performed with random hexamers. MiXCR was run by TCRdb on the immunoSEQ multiplex PCR reads, yielding one entry per CDR3 protein. The table has 330,000 or so distinct CDR3 sequences, approximately 85% seen once. Material: CD8+ T cells from PBMCs. The receptors here all came from a human donor with multiple sclerosis.

This rearrangement joins TRBV6-2 or TRBV6-3 to TRBJ2-7; D might be TRBD1 (6 bases). V gave up 5 bases and J gave up 0 bases, with 20 bases separating them. The CDR3 has 17 residues. CDR1 and CDR2 from the germline V gene are MNHEY and SVGEGT. The CDR3 DNA reads as TGTGCCAGCAGTGCCCAACCTGCAGGGGCCAGCTCCTACGAGCAGTACTTC. Amino acids: CASSAQPAGASSYEQYF.

V and J are TRBV12-3 or TRBV12-4 and TRBJ2-7; 7 bases match TRBD1. V shed 6 bases and J 0 bases; nucleotides not matched to a gene: 11. The CDR3 extends over 16 amino acids. CDR3 residues: CASSPAPGGLSYEQYF. CDR3 coding DNA: TGTGCCAGCAGCCCCGCCCCAGGGGGTCTCTCCTACGAGCAGTACTTC.

This chain uses TRBV7-9 with TRBJ1-1; the D is unclear. There are 13 residues in the CDR3. The germline CDR1 and CDR2 sequences are SEHNR and FQNEAQ (reference sequence). V was clipped by 5 bases and J by 6 bases, with 13 bases between them. The chain's CDR3 is CASSASRHPEAFF. CDR3 coding DNA: TGTGCCAGCAGCGCCAGTCGACACCCTGAAGCTTTCTTT.

This clonotype was detected only once. The chain carries TRBV5-5 and TRBJ2-5; D remains unclear. The CDR3 has 15 amino acids. Germline lookup yields CDR1 SGHKS and CDR2 YYEKEE (reference sequence). Trimming stripped 0 bases from V and 0 bases from J, with 9 bases between. For the CDR3, the DNA is TGTGCCAGCAGCTTGGCCAATGGGTACCAAGAGACCCAGTACTTC. Translated, it gives CASSLANGYQETQYF.

The chain links TRBV15 to TRBJ2-7, with TRBD2 matching 9 bases. The germline V gene has CDR1 LNHNV and CDR2 YYDKDF (reference sequence). The CDR3 spans 15 residues. The ends lost 6 bases at V and 2 bases at J; junction bases unmatched: 8. The DNA for the CDR3 is TGTGCCACCAGTCCATCTAGCGGGAATACCTACGAGCAGTACTTC. Amino acids: CATSPSSGNTYEQYF.

The chain uses TRBV2 and TRBJ2-2; TRBD2 agrees at 13 bases. This CDR3 has 16 residues. Germline lookup yields CDR1 SNHLY and CDR2 FYNNEI. The trim removed 7 bases at V and 4 bases at J, leaving 6 bases unmatched. CDR3 sequence (DNA): TGTGCCAGCATCGGACTAGCGGGAGTGGGCACCGGGGAGCTGTTTTTT. This codes for CASIGLAGVGTGELFF.

The chain carries TRBV6-2 or TRBV6-3 and TRBJ1-2; D ambiguous. With 5 bases removed from V and 4 bases from J, the gap between germline ends came to 14 bases. The CDR3 runs to 14 residues. CDR1 is MNHEY and CDR2 is SVGEGT in the germline V gene. CDR3 in DNA: TGTGCCAGCAGTGGCGGTACGGATGGCTATGGCTACACCTTC. Residues: CASSGGTDGYGYTF.

The chain recombines TRBV15 with TRBJ1-1, with D tentatively TRBD1 (6 bases). The CDR3 spans 13 residues. Trimming removed 5 bases from V and 5 bases from J, with 12 bases in between. Per germline, CDR1 LNHNV and CDR2 YYDKDF (reference sequence). The CDR3 loop reads CATSSGGNTEAFF. The CDR3, as DNA: TGTGCCACCAGCTCCGGGGGCAATACTGAAGCTTTCTTT.

The chain has TRBV20-1 and TRBJ2-5, with TRBD1 as a possible D gene (6 bases). CDR1 and CDR2 (germline): DFQATT, SNEGSKA (reference sequence). The CDR3 is 17 amino acids. V lost 1 base and J 0 bases, leaving 18 bases between the germline ends. CDR3 amino acids: CSARGTRDTLYQETQYF. In DNA, the CDR3 is TGCAGTGCTAGAGGCACCCGGGACACCCTGTACCAAGAGACCCAGTACTTC.

The rearrangement links TRBV6-5 to TRBJ1-5, with D possibly being TRBD1 (5 bases). Trimming stripped 5 bases from V and 6 bases from J, with 14 bases between. The CDR3 is 14 residues long. The germline V gene has CDR1 MNHEY and CDR2 SVGAGI. The DNA of the CDR3 is TGTGCCAGCAGTCCGATCGGGGGAGGTCAGCCCCAGCATTTT. Residues: CASSPIGGGQPQHF.

V gene TRBV6-6 combines with J gene TRBJ2-7; the D gene is possibly TRBD2 (6 bases). Trimming shortened V by 10 bases and J by 2 bases, and 21 bases separated the two germline ends. This CDR3 spans 15 amino acids. Germline V gene lookup returns CDR1 MNHNY and CDR2 SVGAGI (reference sequence). The CDR3 DNA follows: TGTGCCACCCGGCCCCGACTAGGCCCACCCTACGAGCAGTACTTC. The encoded protein is CATRPRLGPPYEQYF.

V usage is TRBV6-6 and J usage is TRBJ2-7; no clear D gene. Germline V lookup: CDR1 MNHNY, CDR2 SVGAGI (reference sequence). The CDR3 length is 11 residues. V was clipped by 7 bases and J by 3 bases, with 7 bases between them. CDR3: CASKLSYEQYF. CDR3 in DNA: TGTGCCAGCAAGCTGAGCTACGAGCAGTACTTC.

The chain is built from TRBV4-2 and TRBJ2-2; maybe TRBD2 (6 bases). Germline lookup yields CDR1 LGHNA and CDR2 YNFKEQ. The CDR3 sequence is 15 residues long. Between the trimmed V and J ends, which lost 2 bases and 3 bases, there was a span of 10 bases. CDR3 sequence reads: CASSQPGSYTGELFF. The CDR3 region has the DNA TGTGCCAGCAGCCAACCCGGGAGCTACACCGGGGAGCTGTTTTTT.

This clonotype was detected only a few times. V usage is TRBV5-6 and J usage is TRBJ2-1; no firm D call. With 0 bases removed from V and 2 bases from J, the gap between germline ends came to 12 bases. The CDR3 spans 16 residues. Germline V CDR1 and CDR2: SGHDT, YYEEEE. This CDR3 is CASSLAMSGPYNEQFF. The CDR3, as DNA: TGTGCCAGCAGCTTGGCGATGTCGGGCCCCTACAATGAGCAGTTCTTC. Together with reference TRBV5-6 and TRBJ2-1, the CDR3 gives the full variable domain: DAGVTQSPTHLIKTRGQQVTLRCSPKSGHDTVSWYQQALGQGPQFIFQYYEEEERQRGNFPDRFSGHQFPNYSSELNVNALLLGDSALYLCASSLAMSGPYNEQFFGPGTRLTVL.

The rearrangement uses TRBV11-2 and TRBJ2-3, with 8 bases that match TRBD1. Germline assignment: CDR1 SGHAT and CDR2 FQNNGV. This CDR3 has 19 amino acids. Unmatched junction bases numbered 16, after V lost 1 base and J lost 4 bases. The CDR3 DNA sequence: TGTGCCAGCAGCTTAGCCGAATCGGAAGCAGGGGGCAGTGCAGATACGCAGTATTTT. This codes for CASSLAESEAGGSADTQYF.